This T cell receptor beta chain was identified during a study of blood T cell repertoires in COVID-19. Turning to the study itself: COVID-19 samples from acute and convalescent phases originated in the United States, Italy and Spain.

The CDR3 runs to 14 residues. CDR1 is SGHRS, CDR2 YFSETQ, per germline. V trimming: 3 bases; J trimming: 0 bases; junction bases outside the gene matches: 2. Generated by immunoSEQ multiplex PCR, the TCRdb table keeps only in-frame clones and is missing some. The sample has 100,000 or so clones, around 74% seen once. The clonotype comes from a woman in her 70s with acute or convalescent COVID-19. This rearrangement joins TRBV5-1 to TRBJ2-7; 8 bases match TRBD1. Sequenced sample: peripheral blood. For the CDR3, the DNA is TGCGCCAGCAGCTGGGGGACAGGCTCCTACGAGCAGTACTTC. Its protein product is CASSWGTGSYEQYF.